The 15 T cell receptor beta chains below were found in one sample sequenced in a study of identifying expanded T cells in peripheral blood. The repertoire was sequenced with immunoSEQ multiplex PCR; TCRdb's copy has only in-frame clones and lacks some. In the table there are 95,000 or so clones, approximately 84% of which are singletons. Sample: blood. These receptors were taken from a person aged 18-70 years in good health.

The sample holds many counts of this clone. The chain carries TRBV6-6 and TRBJ1-6; D remains ambiguous. Trimming left V 0 bases short and J 7 bases short, with 10 bases between. Germline lookup yields CDR1 MNHNY and CDR2 SVGAGI (reference sequence). The CDR3 is 15 residues long. CDR3 protein: CASSYSGSRNSPLHF. The CDR3 DNA follows: TGTGCCAGCAGTTACTCTGGCAGTCGCAATTCACCCCTCCACTTT.

The rearrangement joins TRBV6-5 to TRBJ1-3; D is unclear. Germline V lookup: CDR1 MNHEY, CDR2 SVGAGI. V lost 6 bases and J 0 bases, leaving 12 bases between the germline ends. This CDR3 is 15 amino acids long. Here the CDR3 reads CASRVSENSGNTIYF. The DNA for the CDR3 is TGTGCCAGCAGAGTTTCTGAAAACTCTGGAAACACCATATATTTT.

The chain combines TRBV19 with TRBJ1-5; D gene ambiguous. The ends were cut back, 4 bases at V and 4 bases at J, with 8 bases in the middle. The germline V gene has CDR1 LNHDA and CDR2 SQIVND (reference sequence). The CDR3 is made up of 13 amino acids. The CDR3 sequence is CASSTQLNQPQHF. The DNA of the CDR3 is TGTGCCAGTAGTACGCAGTTAAATCAGCCCCAGCATTTT.

This clone was seen only once. The gene calls are TRBV10-2 and TRBJ2-4, with D maybe TRBD2 (6 bases). CDR1 and CDR2 from the germline V gene are WSHSY and SAAADI. Between the trimmed V and J ends, which lost 5 bases and 7 bases, there was a span of 24 bases. The CDR3 sequence is 17 residues long. The chain's CDR3 is CASSRSFGADGGNIQYF. In nucleotides, the CDR3 is TGCGCCAGCAGTCGATCTTTCGGCGCCGATGGGGGGAACATTCAGTACTTC.

The V call is TRBV19, the J call TRBJ1-2; D call uncertain. The V and J ends lost 4 bases and 1 base respectively, with 10 bases between them. Per germline, CDR1 LNHDA and CDR2 SQIVND (reference sequence). CDR3 size: 14 residues. CDR3 DNA sequence: TGTGCCAGTAGTAGGCCGACACTTAACTATGGCTACACCTTC. This encodes CASSRPTLNYGYTF.

This clone showed up just a few times. The rearrangement joins TRBV5-1 to TRBJ2-7, with D unresolved. Trimming stripped 0 bases from V and 6 bases from J, with 4 bases between. Germline loops: CDR1 SGHRS, CDR2 YFSETQ. The CDR3 runs 11 residues. The chain's CDR3 is CASSLGPEQYF. CDR3 nucleotide sequence: TGCGCCAGCAGCTTGGGACCCGAGCAGTACTTC.

The rearrangement joins TRBV27 to TRBJ2-1, with D unclear. CDR1 and CDR2 from the germline V gene are MNHEY and SMNVEV (reference sequence). This CDR3 contains 13 residues. V lost 0 bases, J lost 10 bases, and 10 bases lay in between. DNA for the CDR3: TGTGCCAGCAGTTTATCCGGGTTAGGGGAGCAGTTCTTC. Residues: CASSLSGLGEQFF.

The chain is built from TRBV6-1 and TRBJ2-7; 11 bases are shared with TRBD2. CDR3 length: 15 residues. V lost 7 bases and J lost 3; bases outside the gene matches: 8. Looked up from germline, CDR1 is MNHNS and CDR2 is SASEGT. Written as DNA, the CDR3 is TGTGCCAGCAATTTAGCGGGGGGGACGAACTACGAGCAGTACTTC. This codes for CASNLAGGTNYEQYF.

The sample holds one count of this clone. The same CDR3 can be traced to other DNA sequences in this sample. The chain has TRBV28 and TRBJ1-6, with D possibly matching TRBD1 (5 bases). CDR3 length: 15 amino acids. From germline, CDR1 is MDHEN and CDR2 SYDVKM. Between the trimmed V and J ends, which lost 5 bases and 8 bases, there was a span of 16 bases. CDR3 loop: CASSTVWGSDSPLHF. The CDR3 nucleotides read TGTGCCAGCAGTACCGTTTGGGGGTCTGATTCACCCCTCCACTTT.

This chain connects TRBV7-9 to TRBJ2-3; the D is unclear. This CDR3 contains 14 residues. CDR1 and CDR2 from the germline V gene are SEHNR and FQNEAQ (reference sequence). V shed 1 base and J shed 1 base, with 6 bases lying between them. CDR3 DNA sequence: TGTGCCAGCAGCTTAGGTGAGGGCACAGATACGCAGTATTTT. Translating it yields CASSLGEGTDTQYF. Full variable domain (rest looked up from reference TRBV7-9 and TRBJ2-3): DTGVSQNPRHKITKRGQNVTFRCDPISEHNRLYWYRQTLGQGPEFLTYFQNEAQLEKSRLLSDRFSAERPKGSFSTLEIQRTEQGDSAMYLCASSLGEGTDTQYFGPGTRLTVL.

J is TRBJ1-6 and V is TRBV6-5, with D possibly TRBD1 on 6 matching bases. This CDR3 is 15 amino acids long. V shed 8 bases and J shed 3 bases, with 14 bases lying between them. Germline values: CDR1 MNHEY, CDR2 SVGAGI. In DNA form, the CDR3 reads TGTGCCAGCGGCCTGGACAGTCTCTATAATTCACCCCTCCACTTT. Translated, it gives CASGLDSLYNSPLHF.

The chain carries TRBV7-2 and TRBJ2-7, with D unresolved. This CDR3 contains 12 residues. The V end lost 5 bases, the J end lost 9 bases, and 14 bases lay between the germline ends. Germline V CDR1 and CDR2: SGHTA, FQGNSA. CDR3 sequence (DNA): TGTGCCAGCAGCCTGGAAGTCCCGCGGCAGTACTTC. Protein: CASSLEVPRQYF.

This clone was observed a single time. The chain employs TRBV7-8 and TRBJ1-2; D unclear. Germline V gene lookup returns CDR1 SGHVS and CDR2 FQNEAQ. V was trimmed by 6 bases and J by 4 bases, leaving 12 bases between them. The CDR3 runs to 13 residues. The CDR3 loop reads CASSQRTTYGYTF. For the CDR3, the DNA is TGTGCCAGCAGTCAAAGGACCACCTATGGCTACACCTTC.

V is TRBV30 and J is TRBJ2-1, with D possibly being TRBD2 (5 bases). The germline CDR1 and CDR2 sequences are GTSNPN and SVGIG (reference sequence). The V end was cut by 4 bases, the J end by 1 base, with 14 bases between. The length of the CDR3 is 15 residues. Written as DNA, the CDR3 is TGTGCCTGGAACGACGGGATGATGTCCTACAATGAGCAGTTCTTC. Amino acids: CAWNDGMMSYNEQFF.

The chain recombines TRBV2 with TRBJ1-5, with 8 bases that match TRBD1. The CDR3 runs 14 residues. The trim removed 3 bases at V and 9 bases at J, leaving 7 bases unmatched. Germline V gives CDR1 SNHLY, CDR2 FYNNEI. The CDR3 DNA follows: TGTGCCAGCAGTGATATGACAGGGGATCGGCCCCAGCATTTT. This sequence encodes CASSDMTGDRPQHF.